The entry below describes one TCR beta chain. Its antigen is not identified. This sample was taken from a study of response to subunit inactivated influenza vaccine. Broader study findings: That few new T cells are recruited by each seasonal influenza vaccination was the authors' suggestion.

The CDR3 is 14 residues long. CDR1 DFQATT and CDR2 SNEGSKA come from the germline V gene (reference sequence). J lost 5 bases, V lost 0 bases, and 5 bases had no gene match. TCRdb reanalysed the RT-PCR reads using MiXCR and keeps one entry per CDR3 protein. The sample consists of more than 250,000 distinct CDR3 sequences, around a fifth of them appearing once. The receptor was isolated from a man aged 50 to 69 who received an inactivated influenza vaccine. The gene calls are TRBV20-1 and TRBJ2-7; 9 nucleotides agree with TRBD1. The sample was PBMCs from blood, taken 21 months after vaccination. The CDR3 DNA reads as TGCAGTGCTAGAGAGGGACAGGGAATGAACGAGCAGTACTTC. Its protein is CSAREGQGMNEQYF.